Each of the 28 T cell receptor beta chains below was sequenced from the same sample in a study of T cells in Graves' hyperthyroidism and ophthalmopathy. Authors of the study amplified TCR beta CDR3 regions from RNA transcripts. First-round RT-PCR of the TCR CDR3 relied on the HTBI primer set. A single record per CDR3 protein comes from TCRdb applying MiXCR to the multiplex PCR reads. The sample gives 450,000 to 650,000 distinct CDR3 sequences, less than 25% of which show up once; approximately 25% is in the top ten. Sequencing input: blood. The receptors here all came from a man aged 18 to 29 with Graves' hyperthyroidism.

This clonotype was detected ten times or more. CDR3 sequence reads: CASSLGGKRGYTF. Here the CDR3 DNA reads TGCGCCAGCAGCCTTGGAGGGAAACGGGGCTACACCTTC. The rearrangement uses TRBV5-1 and TRBJ1-2; D call uncertain. Per germline, CDR1 SGHRS and CDR2 YFSETQ. CDR3 size: 13 residues. The V gene lost 4 bases and the J gene lost 8 bases, with 15 bases spanning the gap. Full variable domain (rest looked up from reference TRBV5-1 and TRBJ1-2): KAGVTQTPRYLIKTRGQQVTLSCSPISGHRSVSWYQQTPGQGLQFLFEYFSETQRNKGNFPGRFSGRQFSNSRSEMNVSTLELGDSALYLCASSLGGKRGYTFGSGTRLTVV.

There are many counts of this clonotype. V gene TRBV29-1 combines with J gene TRBJ2-5; D perhaps matches TRBD2 (6 bases). Trimming shortened V by 5 bases and J by 5 bases, and 15 bases separated the two germline ends. Germline-derived CDR1 and CDR2 are SQVTM and ANQGSEA. The CDR3 loop spans 13 amino acids. The CDR3 region is CSVRSRGLETQYF. DNA of the CDR3: TGCAGCGTTCGATCCCGGGGACTGGAGACCCAGTACTTC.

At least ten counts were recorded for this clonotype. This rearrangement joins TRBV15 to TRBJ1-2, with TRBD1 matching over 7 bases. The germline V gene has CDR1 LNHNV and CDR2 YYDKDF (reference sequence). V lost 1 base, J lost 0 bases, and 5 bases stayed unmatched. This CDR3 has 16 residues. The CDR3 spells CATSRAVDRANYGYTF. The CDR3 nucleotides are TGTGCCACCAGCAGAGCCGTAGACAGGGCTAACTATGGCTACACCTTC. Using reference TRBV15 and TRBJ1-2 for the parts outside the CDR3, the full variable domain is DAMVIQNPRYQVTQFGKPVTLSCSQTLNHNVMYWYQQKSSQAPKLLFHYYDKDFNNEADTPDNFQSRRPNTSFCFLDIRSPGLGDTAMYLCATSRAVDRANYGYTFGSGTRLTVV.

Ten or more counts support this clonotype. CDR3 sequence reads: CASRQTGIGTEAFF. The CDR3 region has the DNA TGTGCCAGCAGACAAACAGGGATTGGCACTGAAGCTTTCTTT. The rearrangement links TRBV6-1 to TRBJ1-1, with D possibly matching TRBD1 (6 bases). CDR1 MNHNS and CDR2 SASEGT come from the germline V gene. This CDR3 is built from 14 residues. Trimming stripped 6 bases from V and 4 bases from J, with 15 bases between.

This clonotype occurred many times. The CDR3 sequence: CASNRRGVQETQYF. CDR3 bases: TGTGCCAGCAACCGAAGAGGCGTCCAAGAGACCCAGTACTTC. The genes are TRBV12-3 or TRBV12-4 and TRBJ2-5, with unresolved D. V lost 7 bases and J lost 1, with 13 bases in between. CDR3 length: 14 residues.

This clonotype showed up just a few times. This chain connects TRBV27 to TRBJ2-7, with D maybe TRBD2 (6 bases). The V and J ends lost 6 bases and 6 bases respectively, with 24 bases between them. The CDR3 length is 16 residues. Germline V lookup: CDR1 MNHEY, CDR2 SMNVEV (reference sequence). This chain's CDR3 is CASRPNSAGRIGEQYF. DNA for the CDR3: TGTGCCAGCAGACCAAACTCTGCAGGGAGGATAGGCGAGCAGTACTTC.

There are many counts of this clonotype. The chain links TRBV2 to TRBJ1-5, with 7 bases matching TRBD1. The germline gives CDR1 SNHLY, CDR2 FYNNEI. The CDR3 is made up of 14 amino acids. Trimming removed 1 base from V and 7 bases from J; junction bases left unmatched: 4. CDR3 nucleotides: TGTGCCAGCAGTGAAGGAGGGGGCAGGCAGCCCCAGCATTTT. Translation gives CASSEGGGRQPQHF. Full variable domain (missing parts from reference TRBV2 and TRBJ1-5): EPEVTQTPSHQVTQMGQEVILRCVPISNHLYFYWYRQILGQKVEFLVSFYNNEISEKSEIFDDQFSVERPDGSNFTLKIRSTKLEDSAMYFCASSEGGGRQPQHFGDGTRLSIL.

The chain links TRBV20-1 to TRBJ2-2; TRBD2 matches at 10 bases. Per germline, CDR1 DFQATT and CDR2 SNEGSKA (reference sequence). The CDR3 is 17 residues long. Unmatched junction bases numbered 8, after V lost 0 bases and J lost 4 bases. The CDR3 bases are TGCAGTGCTAGAGATTTGCTAGCGGGGGTTACCACCGGGGAGCTGTTTTTT. Its protein is CSARDLLAGVTTGELFF.

V and J are TRBV7-7 and TRBJ2-2; 10 bases are a match to TRBD2. J gave up 4 bases and V 6 bases, and 8 bases lay outside the gene matches. CDR1 is SSHAT, CDR2 FNYEAQ, per germline (reference sequence). The CDR3 is made up of 16 amino acids. DNA of the CDR3: TGTGCCAGCAGGTCCGGGACTAGCGTTGGCACCGGGGAGCTGTTTTTT. Translating gives CASRSGTSVGTGELFF.

This clonotype has at least ten counts. The J gene is TRBJ1-5, the V gene TRBV7-9, with a weak D call TRBD1 (6 bases). CDR1 and CDR2 from the germline V gene are SEHNR and FQNEAQ (reference sequence). The CDR3 runs 16 residues. Deletions cut 5 bases from V and 9 bases from J, with 23 bases between. CDR3 in DNA: TGTGCCAGCAGCCGAGAAACCGGGACACAGCTAGGGCCCCAGCATTTT. This encodes CASSRETGTQLGPQHF.

The sample holds a few counts of this clonotype. V usage is TRBV4-1 and J usage is TRBJ2-7, with 8 bases matching TRBD1. This CDR3 is 15 amino acids long. With V trimmed by 1 base and J by 3 bases, 5 bases remained unmatched. Germline V lookup: CDR1 MGHRA, CDR2 YSYEKL. CDR3 in DNA: TGCGCCAGCAGCCAAGGGCCGGGACAGGACTACGAGCAGTACTTC. Its translation: CASSQGPGQDYEQYF.

The table lists this clonotype with many counts. The V call is TRBV20-1, the J call TRBJ1-2, with 7 bases fitting TRBD1. CDR1 DFQATT and CDR2 SNEGSKA come from the germline V gene (reference sequence). V dropped 2 bases and J dropped 2; count of bases not matched to a gene: 5. The CDR3 contains 14 residues. CDR3 amino acids: CSARSRDSNYGYTF. CDR3 in DNA: TGCAGTGCTAGATCTAGGGACAGCAACTATGGCTACACCTTC.

This clonotype showed up just a few times. This CDR3 reads CASSQQSGRGRPYEQYF. The DNA for the CDR3 is TGTGCCAGCAGTCAACAGAGCGGACGGGGTCGCCCCTACGAGCAGTACTTC. This chain uses TRBV25-1 with TRBJ2-7; maybe TRBD2 (5 bases). The CDR3 spans 17 residues. The V and J ends lost 5 bases and 2 bases respectively, with 22 bases between them. Per the germline V gene, CDR1 is MGHDK and CDR2 is SYGVNS.

Points on this clonotype: This could be a read error, since a much larger clone is one nucleotide away. The chain carries TRBV27 and TRBJ1-5, with D hard to call. This CDR3 region has 17 residues. Germline V CDR1 and CDR2: MNHEY, SMNVEV (reference sequence). The CDR3 DNA sequence: TGTGCCAGCAACTGGAGGTCGTATACTAATGGCAATCAGTCCCAGCATTTT. Encoded protein: CASNWRSYTNGNQSQHF.

This clonotype was counted many times. The chain joins TRBV20-1 to TRBJ1-1; D gene ambiguous. V gave up 5 bases and J gave up 1 base, with 11 bases separating them. This CDR3 comprises 13 residues. Per the germline V gene, CDR1 is DFQATT and CDR2 is SNEGSKA (reference sequence). CDR3 nucleotides: TGCAGTGCTCCCGGCCCCGAGAACACTGAAGCTTTCTTT. Residues: CSAPGPENTEAFF.

In its sample, this clonotype was seen many times. V and J are TRBV20-1 and TRBJ2-7; tentative D call: TRBD1 (6 bases). Between the trimmed V and J ends, which lost 3 bases and 6 bases, there was a span of 21 bases. CDR3 length: 15 amino acids. Germline V gene lookup returns CDR1 DFQATT and CDR2 SNEGSKA (reference sequence). As DNA, the CDR3 is TGCAGTGCTAGCATTCAGGACAGAGGCTATCCCGAGCAGTACTTC. Its protein is CSASIQDRGYPEQYF.

This clonotype was detected ten times or more. This chain uses TRBV28 with TRBJ1-2; D perhaps matches TRBD1 (5 bases). V was trimmed by 9 bases and J by 3 bases, leaving 17 bases between them. Germline CDR1 MDHEN, CDR2 SYDVKM. The CDR3 runs to 14 residues. CDR3 nucleotide sequence: TGTGCCAGTCGGGACCCGATGAACCACTATGGCTACACCTTC. Translated: CASRDPMNHYGYTF.

The rearrangement uses TRBV12-3 or TRBV12-4 and TRBJ1-1; TRBD1 is a possible D gene (6 bases). Trimming removed 2 bases at V and 5 bases at J, with 12 bases between. This CDR3 region has 14 residues. CDR3 loop: CASSLKQGGTEAFF. CDR3 DNA sequence: TGTGCCAGCAGTTTAAAACAGGGAGGTACTGAAGCTTTCTTT.

This clonotype was counted ten times or more. The rearrangement joins TRBV30 to TRBJ2-7; TRBD2 is a possible D gene (5 bases). This CDR3 region has 12 residues. Trimming took 3 bases from V and 7 from J, leaving 13 bases between them. Germline loops: CDR1 GTSNPN, CDR2 SVGIG (reference sequence). CDR3 DNA: TGTGCCTGGAGGGACTTAGATGGTGAGCAGTACTTC. This translates into CAWRDLDGEQYF.

There are many counts of this clonotype. The chain combines TRBV11-2 with TRBJ1-2; a weak D match, TRBD1 (5 bases). V lost 5 bases to trimming and J lost 6 bases, with 13 bases between them. Germline V gene data show CDR1 as SGHAT and CDR2 as FQNNGV. This CDR3 has 13 residues. The CDR3 DNA reads TGTGCCAGCAGCCCTATACAGGCCAATGGCTACACCTTC. It specifies CASSPIQANGYTF.

This clonotype has a count of ten or more. The chain couples TRBV5-1 to TRBJ2-7, with D unclear. V was pared by 4 bases and J by 2 bases, with 13 bases between. Germline lookup yields CDR1 SGHRS and CDR2 YFSETQ. The CDR3 runs to 14 residues. For the CDR3, the DNA is TGCGCCAGCAGCCCTGGGGTGGAGACCTACGAGCAGTACTTC. It translates to CASSPGVETYEQYF.

In its sample, this clonotype was seen a few times. The CDR3 reads CASSLGLAESYEQYF. In DNA form, the CDR3 reads TGTGCCAGCAGTTTAGGGCTAGCGGAGAGCTACGAGCAGTACTTC. The gene calls are TRBV12-3 or TRBV12-4 and TRBJ2-7, with 7 bases that match TRBD2. V lost 1 base, J lost 3 bases, and 6 bases stayed unmatched. The CDR3 has 15 residues.

This clonotype was seen a few times. This chain joins TRBV7-9 and TRBJ2-5; weak D call: TRBD2 (6 bases). V lost 7 bases and J lost 0, with 18 bases in between. Germline CDR1 and CDR2: SEHNR and FQNEAQ (reference sequence). The length of the CDR3 is 16 residues. The CDR3 loop reads CASISREAPYQETQYF. The CDR3 DNA reads as TGTGCCAGCATCTCGAGGGAGGCGCCGTACCAAGAGACCCAGTACTTC.

This clonotype was observed many times. The chain links TRBV13 to TRBJ2-7, with 9 bases matching TRBD2. This CDR3 is built from 15 residues. CDR1 and CDR2 (germline): PRHDT, FYEKMQ (reference sequence). Losses at the gene ends were 5 bases for V and 2 bases for J; bases not matched to a gene: 7. The CDR3 here is CASSLVERGAYEQYF. Written as DNA, the CDR3 is TGTGCCAGCAGCCTTGTGGAGCGGGGGGCCTACGAGCAGTACTTC.

This clonotype has ten or more counts. The chain recombines TRBV6-2 or TRBV6-3 with TRBJ2-7; maybe TRBD2 (6 bases). V was shortened by 2 bases and J by 3 bases, with 8 bases between the two germline ends. The CDR3 has 13 amino acids. CDR1 and CDR2 (germline): MNHEY, SVGEGT. The CDR3 reads CASSYGTYYEQYF. The CDR3 coding sequence is TGTGCCAGCAGTTACGGGACTTACTACGAGCAGTACTTC.

At least ten counts were recorded for this clonotype. The chain is built from TRBV20-1 and TRBJ1-2; no reliable D call. Trimming stripped 5 bases from V and 8 bases from J, with 15 bases between. Per germline, CDR1 DFQATT and CDR2 SNEGSKA (reference sequence). This CDR3 contains 12 residues. This CDR3 reads CSAHGRLGGYTF. The CDR3 region has the DNA TGCAGTGCTCACGGACGGCTAGGAGGCTACACCTTC.

This chain joins TRBV6-2 or TRBV6-3 and TRBJ1-5; a weak D match, TRBD1 (5 bases). The CDR3 sequence is 12 residues long. The V gene's germline CDR1 is MNHEY and CDR2 SVGEGT. The V gene lost 7 bases and the J gene lost 7 bases, with 11 bases spanning the gap. The CDR3, as DNA: TGTGCCAGCATGGATGGGGACCAGCCCCAGCATTTT. Translated, it gives CASMDGDQPQHF.

This clonotype was seen at least ten times. V gene TRBV10-2 combines with J gene TRBJ1-1; D not certain. Germline V gives CDR1 WSHSY, CDR2 SAAADI. The CDR3 loop spans 17 amino acids. Trimming took 5 bases from V and 4 from J, leaving 23 bases between them. The CDR3 DNA reads as TGCGCCAGCAGTCGACAAAGAGGGCAAGACTTAGGCACTGAAGCTTTCTTT. Residues: CASSRQRGQDLGTEAFF.